This TCR beta chain was profiled in a study of Ad26.COV2.S vaccination and SARS-CoV-2 variants. The V gene lost 6 bases and the J gene lost 7 bases, with 9 bases spanning the gap. The CDR3 runs to 11 residues. Germline V gives CDR1 SGHTA, CDR2 FQGNSA. A word on this clone: Its antigen is currently unknown.

Study-wide results and caveats: Substantial breadth was reported for post-vaccination spike-specific CD8+ and CD4+ T cells.

Profiling relied on immunoSEQ multiplex PCR, and the TCRdb table lists in-frame clones only, not all of them. Of about 400,000 clones listed, roughly four fifths are singletons. Indicated treatment: some 20 received Ad26.COV2.S at low or high dose, single or two shots; about 5 received placebo; per-sample allocation not given. Samples were taken on day 63 after the first vaccine or placebo injection. Based in Boston, the donor was an adult of 18-55 years. It was Wuhan-strain SARS-CoV-2 spike that the Ad26 vaccine vector expressed. This chain links TRBV7-2 with TRBJ1-2; no firm D call. The source material was peripheral blood, sampled in a trial of Ad26.COV2.S vaccine versus placebo. The receptor's source is a person aged 18-65 years who received the Ad26.COV2.S COVID-19 vaccine or a placebo. The CDR3 protein is CASRRDGGYTF. Here the CDR3 DNA reads TGTGCCAGCAGACGCGATGGTGGCTACACCTTC.